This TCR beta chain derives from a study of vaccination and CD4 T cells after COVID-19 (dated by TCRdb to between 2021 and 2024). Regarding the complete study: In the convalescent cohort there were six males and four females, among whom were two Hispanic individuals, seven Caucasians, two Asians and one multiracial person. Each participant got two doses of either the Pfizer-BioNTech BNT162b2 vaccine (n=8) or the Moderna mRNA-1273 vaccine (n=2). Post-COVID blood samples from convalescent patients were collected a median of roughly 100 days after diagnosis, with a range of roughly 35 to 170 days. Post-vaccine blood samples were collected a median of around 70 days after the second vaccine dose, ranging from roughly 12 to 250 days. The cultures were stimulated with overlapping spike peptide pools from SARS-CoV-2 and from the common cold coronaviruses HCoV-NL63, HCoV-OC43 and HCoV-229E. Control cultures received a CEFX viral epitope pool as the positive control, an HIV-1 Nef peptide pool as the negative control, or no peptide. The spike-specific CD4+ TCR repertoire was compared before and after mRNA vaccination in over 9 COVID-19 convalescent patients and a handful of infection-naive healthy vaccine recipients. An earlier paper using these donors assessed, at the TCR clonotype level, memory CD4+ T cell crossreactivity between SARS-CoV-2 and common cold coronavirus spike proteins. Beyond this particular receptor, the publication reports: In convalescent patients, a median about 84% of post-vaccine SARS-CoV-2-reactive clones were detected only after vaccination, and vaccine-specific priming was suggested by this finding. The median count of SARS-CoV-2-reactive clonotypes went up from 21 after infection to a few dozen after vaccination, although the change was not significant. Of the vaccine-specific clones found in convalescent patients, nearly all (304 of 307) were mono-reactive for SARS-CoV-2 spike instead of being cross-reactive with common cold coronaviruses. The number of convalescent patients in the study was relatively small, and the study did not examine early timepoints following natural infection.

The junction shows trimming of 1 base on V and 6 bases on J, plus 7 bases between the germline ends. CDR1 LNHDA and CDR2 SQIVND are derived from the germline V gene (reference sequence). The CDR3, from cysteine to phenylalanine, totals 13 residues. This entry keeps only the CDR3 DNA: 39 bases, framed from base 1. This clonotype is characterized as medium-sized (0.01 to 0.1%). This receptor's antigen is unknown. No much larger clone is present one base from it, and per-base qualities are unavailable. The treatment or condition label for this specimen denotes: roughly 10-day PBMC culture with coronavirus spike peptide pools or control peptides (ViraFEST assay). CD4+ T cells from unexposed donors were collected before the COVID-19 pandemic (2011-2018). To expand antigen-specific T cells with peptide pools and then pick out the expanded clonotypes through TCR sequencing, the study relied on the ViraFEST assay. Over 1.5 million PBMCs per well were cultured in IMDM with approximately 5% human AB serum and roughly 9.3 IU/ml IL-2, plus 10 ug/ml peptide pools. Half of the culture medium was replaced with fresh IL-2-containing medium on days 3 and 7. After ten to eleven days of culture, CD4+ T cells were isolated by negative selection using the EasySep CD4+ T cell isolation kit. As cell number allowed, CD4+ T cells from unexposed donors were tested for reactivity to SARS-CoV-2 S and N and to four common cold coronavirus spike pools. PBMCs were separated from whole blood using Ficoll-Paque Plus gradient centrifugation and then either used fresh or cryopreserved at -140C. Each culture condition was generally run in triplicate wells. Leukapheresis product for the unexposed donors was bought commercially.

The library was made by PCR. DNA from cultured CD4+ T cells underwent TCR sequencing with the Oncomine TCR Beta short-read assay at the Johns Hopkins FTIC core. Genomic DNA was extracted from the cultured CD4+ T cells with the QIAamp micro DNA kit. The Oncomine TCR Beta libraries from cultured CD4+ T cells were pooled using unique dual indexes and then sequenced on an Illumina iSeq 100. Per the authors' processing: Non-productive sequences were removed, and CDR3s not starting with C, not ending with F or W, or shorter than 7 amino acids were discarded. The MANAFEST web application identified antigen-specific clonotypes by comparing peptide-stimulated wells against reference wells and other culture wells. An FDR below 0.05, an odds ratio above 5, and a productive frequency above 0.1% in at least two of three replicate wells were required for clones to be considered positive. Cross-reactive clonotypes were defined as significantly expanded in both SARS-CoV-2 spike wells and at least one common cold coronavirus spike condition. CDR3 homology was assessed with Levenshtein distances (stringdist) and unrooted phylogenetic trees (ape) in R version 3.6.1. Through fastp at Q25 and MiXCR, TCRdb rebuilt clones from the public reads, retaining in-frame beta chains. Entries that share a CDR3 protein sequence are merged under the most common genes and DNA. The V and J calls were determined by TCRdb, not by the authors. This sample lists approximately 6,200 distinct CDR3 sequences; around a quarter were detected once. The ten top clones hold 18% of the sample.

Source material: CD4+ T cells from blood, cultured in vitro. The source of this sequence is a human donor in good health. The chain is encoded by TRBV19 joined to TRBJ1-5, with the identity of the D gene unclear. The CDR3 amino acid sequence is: CASSIGVSQPQHF. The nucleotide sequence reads TGTGCCAGTAGTATAGGGGTATCTCAGCCCCAGCATTTT.